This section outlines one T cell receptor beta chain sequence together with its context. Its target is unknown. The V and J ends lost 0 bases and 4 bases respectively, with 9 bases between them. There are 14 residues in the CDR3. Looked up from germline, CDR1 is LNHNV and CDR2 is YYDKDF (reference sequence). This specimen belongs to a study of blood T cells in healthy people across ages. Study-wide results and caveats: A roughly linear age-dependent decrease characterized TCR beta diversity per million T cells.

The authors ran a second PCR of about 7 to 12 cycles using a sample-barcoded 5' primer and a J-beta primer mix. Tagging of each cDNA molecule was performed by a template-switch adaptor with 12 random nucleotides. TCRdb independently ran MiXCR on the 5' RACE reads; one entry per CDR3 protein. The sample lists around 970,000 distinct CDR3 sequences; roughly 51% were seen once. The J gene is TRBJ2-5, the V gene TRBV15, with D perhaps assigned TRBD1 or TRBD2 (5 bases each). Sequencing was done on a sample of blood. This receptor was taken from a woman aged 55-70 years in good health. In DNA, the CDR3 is TGTGCCACCAGCAGAGATCAGGGACCAGAGACCCAGTACTTC. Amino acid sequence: CATSRDQGPETQYF.